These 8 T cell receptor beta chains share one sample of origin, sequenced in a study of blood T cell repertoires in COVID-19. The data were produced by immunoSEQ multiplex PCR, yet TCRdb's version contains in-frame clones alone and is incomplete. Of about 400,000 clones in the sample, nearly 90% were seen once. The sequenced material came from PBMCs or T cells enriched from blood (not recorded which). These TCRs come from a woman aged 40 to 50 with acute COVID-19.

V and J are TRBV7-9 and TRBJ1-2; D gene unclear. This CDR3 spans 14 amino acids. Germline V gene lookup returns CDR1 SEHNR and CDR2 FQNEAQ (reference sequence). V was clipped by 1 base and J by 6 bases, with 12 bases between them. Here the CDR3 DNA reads TGTGCCAGCAGCTTAGAAAAGTTTCCAGATGGCTACACCTTC. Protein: CASSLEKFPDGYTF.

The CDR3: CASSERGGAYGYTF. DNA for the CDR3: TGTGCCAGCAGTGAAAGGGGAGGCGCCTATGGCTACACCTTC. This chain joins TRBV6-1 and TRBJ1-2; D may be TRBD1 (5 bases). Deletions cut 2 bases from V and 4 bases from J, with 11 bases between. CDR1 and CDR2 (germline): MNHNS, SASEGT. This CDR3 region has 14 residues.

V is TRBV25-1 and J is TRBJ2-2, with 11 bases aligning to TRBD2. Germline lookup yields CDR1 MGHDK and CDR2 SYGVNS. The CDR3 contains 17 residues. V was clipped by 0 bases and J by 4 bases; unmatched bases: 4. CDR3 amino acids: CASSEYFLAGGTGELFF. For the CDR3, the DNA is TGTGCCAGCAGTGAATATTTCCTAGCGGGGGGCACCGGGGAGCTGTTTTTT.

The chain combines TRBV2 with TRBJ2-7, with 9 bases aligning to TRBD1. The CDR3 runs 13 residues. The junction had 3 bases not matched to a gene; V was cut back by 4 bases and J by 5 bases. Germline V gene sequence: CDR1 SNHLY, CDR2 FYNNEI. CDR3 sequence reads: CASSVGTGNEQYF. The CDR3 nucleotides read TGTGCCAGCAGTGTCGGGACAGGGAACGAGCAGTACTTC.

CDR3 nucleotide sequence: TGTGCCAGCGGACCCTGGGGAGAGAACACCGGGGAGCTGTTTTTT. Translation gives CASGPWGENTGELFF. The chain carries TRBV11-2 and TRBJ2-2, with D possibly TRBD2 on 5 matching bases. The germline CDR1 and CDR2 sequences are SGHAT and FQNNGV. The V end lost 8 bases, the J end lost 1 base, and 14 bases lay between the germline ends. CDR3 length: 15 amino acids.

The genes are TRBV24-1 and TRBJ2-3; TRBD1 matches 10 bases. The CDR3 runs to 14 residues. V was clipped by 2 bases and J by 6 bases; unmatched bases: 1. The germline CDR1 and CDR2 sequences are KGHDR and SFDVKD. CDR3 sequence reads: CATSDWGQGDTQYF. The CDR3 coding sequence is TGTGCCACCAGTGATTGGGGACAGGGGGATACGCAGTATTTT.

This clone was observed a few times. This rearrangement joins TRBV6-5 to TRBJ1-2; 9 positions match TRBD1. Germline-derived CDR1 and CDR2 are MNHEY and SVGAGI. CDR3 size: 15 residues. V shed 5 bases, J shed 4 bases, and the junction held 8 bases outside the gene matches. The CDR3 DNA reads TGTGCCAGCAGTACGGGACAGGGTGCTGCCTATGGCTACACCTTC. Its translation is CASSTGQGAAYGYTF.

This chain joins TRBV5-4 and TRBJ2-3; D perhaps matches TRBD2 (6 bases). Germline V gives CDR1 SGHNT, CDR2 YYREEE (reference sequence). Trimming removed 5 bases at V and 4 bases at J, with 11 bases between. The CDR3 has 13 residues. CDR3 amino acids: CASRRREADTQYF. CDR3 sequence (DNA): TGTGCCAGCAGGAGGAGGGAGGCAGATACGCAGTATTTT.